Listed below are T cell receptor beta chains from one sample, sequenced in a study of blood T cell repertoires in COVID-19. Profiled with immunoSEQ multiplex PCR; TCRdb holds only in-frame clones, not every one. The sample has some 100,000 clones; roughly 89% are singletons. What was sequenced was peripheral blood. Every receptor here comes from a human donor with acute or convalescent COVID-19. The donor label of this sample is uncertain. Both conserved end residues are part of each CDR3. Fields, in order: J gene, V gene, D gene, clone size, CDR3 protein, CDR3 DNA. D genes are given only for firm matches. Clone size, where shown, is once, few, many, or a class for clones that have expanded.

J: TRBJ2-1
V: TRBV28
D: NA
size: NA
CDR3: CASSFINEQFF
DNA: TGTGCCAGCAGTTTTATTAATGAGCAGTTCTTC

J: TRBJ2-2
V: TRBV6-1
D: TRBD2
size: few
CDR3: CASSDVRLAGVPGELFF
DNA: TGTGCCAGCAGTGACGTAAGGCTAGCGGGAGTCCCCGGGGAGCTGTTTTTT

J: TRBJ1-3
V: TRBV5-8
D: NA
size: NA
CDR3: CASNLRSSRRNTIYF
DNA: TGTGCCAGCAACCTCCGCTCGTCGCGGAGAAACACCATATATTTT

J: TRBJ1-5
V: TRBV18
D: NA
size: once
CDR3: CASSPEGWGNQPQHF
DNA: TGTGCCAGCTCACCAGAGGGTTGGGGCAATCAGCCCCAGCATTTT

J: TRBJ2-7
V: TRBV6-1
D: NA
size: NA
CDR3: CASSEVERGTYEQYF
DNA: TGTGCCAGCAGTGAGGTCGAGAGGGGGACCTACGAGCAGTACTTC

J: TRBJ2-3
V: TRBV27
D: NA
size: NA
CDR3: CASSNRGTDTQYF
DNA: TGTGCCAGCAGCAACCGGGGCACAGATACGCAGTATTTT

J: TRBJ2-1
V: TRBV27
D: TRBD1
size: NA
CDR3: CASSSFQGDWDNEQFF
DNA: TGTGCCAGCAGTTCCTTCCAGGGGGATTGGGACAATGAGCAGTTCTTC

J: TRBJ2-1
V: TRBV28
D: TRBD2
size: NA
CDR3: CASSLFASGRDNEQFF
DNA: TGTGCCAGCAGTTTATTTGCTAGCGGGAGGGATAATGAGCAGTTCTTC

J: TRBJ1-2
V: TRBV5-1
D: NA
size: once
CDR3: CASSFLQGRGYTF
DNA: TGCGCCAGCAGCTTTTTACAGGGTCGGGGCTACACCTTC

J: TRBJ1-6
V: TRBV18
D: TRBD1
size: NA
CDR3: CASSPVGQGNSPLHF
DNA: TGTGCCAGCTCACCAGTGGGACAGGGGAATTCACCCCTCCACTTT

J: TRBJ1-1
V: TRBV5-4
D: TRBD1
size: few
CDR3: CASRPGTGAEAFF
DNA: TGTGCCAGCAGACCGGGGACAGGGGCTGAAGCTTTCTTT

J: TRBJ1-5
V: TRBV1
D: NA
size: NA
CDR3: CTSSPGGQVDQPQHF
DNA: TGCACCAGCAGCCCCGGTGGGCAGGTTGATCAGCCCCAGCATTTT

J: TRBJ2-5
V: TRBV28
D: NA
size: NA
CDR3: CASSNGQVQETQYF
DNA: TGTGCCAGCAGTAATGGACAAGTCCAAGAGACCCAGTACTTC

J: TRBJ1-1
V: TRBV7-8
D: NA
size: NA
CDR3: CASSLPKALNTEAFF
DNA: TGTGCCAGCAGCTTACCGAAAGCTTTGAACACTGAAGCTTTCTTT

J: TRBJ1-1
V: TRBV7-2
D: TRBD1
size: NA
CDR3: CASSFPGTGNTEAFF
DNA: TGTGCCAGCAGCTTCCCCGGGACAGGGAACACTGAAGCTTTCTTT

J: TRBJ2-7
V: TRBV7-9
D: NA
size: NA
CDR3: CASSITTEAYEQYF
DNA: TGTGCCAGCAGCATAACGACAGAAGCCTACGAGCAGTACTTC

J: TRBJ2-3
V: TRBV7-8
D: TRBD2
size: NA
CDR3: CASRPGTSGFADTQYF
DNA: TGTGCCAGCAGACCCGGGACTAGCGGGTTCGCAGATACGCAGTATTTT

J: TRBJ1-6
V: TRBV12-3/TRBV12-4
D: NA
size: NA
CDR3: CASSSGDASPLHF
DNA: TGTGCCAGCAGTTCGGGTGATGCTTCACCCCTCCACTTT

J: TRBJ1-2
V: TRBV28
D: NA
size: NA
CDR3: CASSLWSGYTF
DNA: TGTGCCAGCAGTTTATGGAGTGGCTACACCTTC

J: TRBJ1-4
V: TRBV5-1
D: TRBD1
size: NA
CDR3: CASSRQGDEKLFF
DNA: TGCGCCAGCAGTAGACAGGGGGATGAAAAACTGTTTTTT

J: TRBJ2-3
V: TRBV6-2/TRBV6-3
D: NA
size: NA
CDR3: CASSSGTPPDTQYF
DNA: TGTGCCAGCAGTTCTGGGACTCCCCCGGATACGCAGTATTTT

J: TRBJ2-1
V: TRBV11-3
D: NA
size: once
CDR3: CASSGGASSYNEQFF
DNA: TGTGCCAGCAGTGGGGGGGCGAGCTCCTACAATGAGCAGTTCTTC

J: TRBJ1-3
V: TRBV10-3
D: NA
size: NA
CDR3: CAISEGTPGGNTIYF
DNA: TGTGCCATCAGTGAAGGCACCCCGGGAGGAAACACCATATATTTT

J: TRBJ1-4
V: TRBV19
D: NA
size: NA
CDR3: CASSLLRGQTNEKLFF
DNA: TGTGCCAGTAGCCTACTGAGAGGGCAAACTAATGAAAAACTGTTTTTT

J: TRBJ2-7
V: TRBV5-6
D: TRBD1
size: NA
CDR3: CASSPKDRVIYEQYF
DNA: TGTGCCAGCAGCCCAAAAGACAGGGTAATCTACGAGCAGTACTTC

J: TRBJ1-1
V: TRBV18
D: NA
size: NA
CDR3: CASSTDKNTEAFF
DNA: TGTGCCAGCTCAACGGACAAAAACACTGAAGCTTTCTTT

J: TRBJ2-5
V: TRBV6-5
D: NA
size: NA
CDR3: CASSYDRETQYF
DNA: TGTGCCAGCAGTTACGACAGGGAGACCCAGTACTTC

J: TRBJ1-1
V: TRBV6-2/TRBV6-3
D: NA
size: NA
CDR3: CASSYSSWRSGAFF
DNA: TGTGCCAGCAGTTACTCGAGCTGGCGATCAGGGGCTTTCTTT

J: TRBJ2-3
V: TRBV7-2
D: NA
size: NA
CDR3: CASGDEATQYF
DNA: TGTGCCAGCGGAGATGAGGCAACGCAGTATTTT

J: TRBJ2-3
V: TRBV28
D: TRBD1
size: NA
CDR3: CASSPVGQGFVTDTQYF
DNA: TGTGCCAGCAGCCCTGTCGGACAGGGTTTTGTCACAGATACGCAGTATTTT

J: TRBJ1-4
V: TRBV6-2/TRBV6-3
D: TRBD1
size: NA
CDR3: CASSRTGLGEKLFF
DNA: TGTGCCAGCAGTCGGACAGGGCTCGGTGAAAAACTGTTTTTT

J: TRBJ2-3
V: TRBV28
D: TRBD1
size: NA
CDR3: CASSSEGQGASDTQYF
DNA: TGTGCCAGCAGTTCGGAGGGGCAGGGGGCAAGTGATACGCAGTATTTT

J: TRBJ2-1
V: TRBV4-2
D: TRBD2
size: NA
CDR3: CASSPTGLAGTDEQFF
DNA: TGTGCCAGCAGCCCAACGGGACTAGCGGGGACCGATGAGCAGTTCTTC

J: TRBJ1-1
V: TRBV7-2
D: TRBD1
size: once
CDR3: CASSLAQGAATEAFF
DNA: TGTGCCAGCAGCTTAGCACAGGGGGCAGCCACTGAAGCTTTCTTT

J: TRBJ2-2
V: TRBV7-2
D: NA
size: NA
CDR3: CASETGGRNTGELFF
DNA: TGTGCCAGCGAGACCGGCGGTCGGAACACCGGGGAGCTGTTTTTT

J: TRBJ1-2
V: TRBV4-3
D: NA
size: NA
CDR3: CASSQDLAGVYGYTF
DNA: TGCGCCAGCAGCCAAGATCTTGCGGGGGTATATGGCTACACCTTC

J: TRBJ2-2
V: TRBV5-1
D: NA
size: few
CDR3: CASSFYGLSNTGELFF
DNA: TGCGCCAGCAGCTTCTACGGACTATCGAACACCGGGGAGCTGTTTTTT

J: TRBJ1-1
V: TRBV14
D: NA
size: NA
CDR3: CASSLYGLRREAFF
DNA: TGTGCCAGCAGCCTCTACGGACTGCGTCGTGAAGCTTTCTTT

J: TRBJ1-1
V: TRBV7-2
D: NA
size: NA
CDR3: CASSLLPRGGRNTEAFF
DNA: TGTGCCAGCAGCTTATTGCCCCGGGGAGGGAGGAACACTGAAGCTTTCTTT

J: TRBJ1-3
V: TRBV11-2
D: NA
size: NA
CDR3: CASSVNRNTIYF
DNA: TGTGCCAGCAGCGTCAACAGGAACACCATATATTTT

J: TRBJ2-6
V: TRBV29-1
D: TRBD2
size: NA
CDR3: CSVEDLRTSAGSGANVLTF
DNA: TGCAGCGTTGAAGATCTCCGGACTAGCGCGGGCTCTGGGGCCAACGTCCTGACTTTC

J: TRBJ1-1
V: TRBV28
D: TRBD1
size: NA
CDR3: CASSLLETGPVTEAFF
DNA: TGTGCCAGCAGTTTATTGGAGACAGGGCCGGTCACTGAAGCTTTCTTT

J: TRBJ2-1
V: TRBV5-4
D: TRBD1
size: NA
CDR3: CASSLGGTASYNEQFF
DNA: TGTGCCAGCAGCTTGGGGGGGACAGCTTCCTACAATGAGCAGTTCTTC

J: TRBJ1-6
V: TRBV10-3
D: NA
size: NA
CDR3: CAISESMTSSYNSPLHF
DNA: TGTGCCATCAGTGAGTCAATGACAAGCTCCTATAATTCACCCCTCCACTTT

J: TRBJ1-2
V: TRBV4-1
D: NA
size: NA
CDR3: CASSQGAGQRYYGYTF
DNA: TGCGCCAGCAGCCAAGGGGCAGGTCAGAGATACTATGGCTACACCTTC